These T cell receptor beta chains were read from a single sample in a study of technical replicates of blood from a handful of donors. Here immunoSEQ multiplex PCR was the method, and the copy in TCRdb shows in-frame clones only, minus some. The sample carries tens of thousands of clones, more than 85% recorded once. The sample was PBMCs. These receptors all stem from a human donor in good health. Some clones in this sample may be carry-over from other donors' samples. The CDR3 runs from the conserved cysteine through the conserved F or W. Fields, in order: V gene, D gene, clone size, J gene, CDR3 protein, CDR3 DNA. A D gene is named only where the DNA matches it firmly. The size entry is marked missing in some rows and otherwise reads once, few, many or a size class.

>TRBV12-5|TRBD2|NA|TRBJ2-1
CASGTSGGLAGPYNEQFF
TGTGCTAGTGGTACTTCTGGGGGACTAGCGGGCCCCTACAATGAGCAGTTCTTC
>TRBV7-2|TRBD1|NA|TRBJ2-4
CASSLAGTGGISNIQYF
TGTGCCAGCAGCTTAGCGGGGACAGGGGGCATCTCGAACATTCAGTACTTC
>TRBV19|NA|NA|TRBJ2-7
CASSRLSGNYYEQYF
TGTGCCAGTAGTCGTCTCAGCGGAAATTACTACGAGCAGTACTTC
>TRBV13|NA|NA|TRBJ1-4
CASSLRQPSGEKLFF
TGTGCCAGCAGCTTAAGACAGCCCTCTGGGGAAAAACTGTTTTTT
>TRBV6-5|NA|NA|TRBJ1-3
CASSYSMGASGNTIYF
TGTGCCAGCAGTTACTCGATGGGGGCTTCTGGAAACACCATATATTTT
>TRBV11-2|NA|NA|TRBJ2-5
CASSWGTGVQETQYF
TGTGCCAGCAGCTGGGGAACAGGAGTACAAGAGACCCAGTACTTC
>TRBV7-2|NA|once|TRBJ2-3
CASSPFTDTQYF
TGTGCCAGCAGCCCTTTCACAGATACGCAGTATTTT
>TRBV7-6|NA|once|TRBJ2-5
CASSLAPTQAETQYF
TGTGCCAGCAGCTTAGCCCCTACTCAAGCGGAGACCCAGTACTTC
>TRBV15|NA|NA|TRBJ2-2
CATSTAGELFF
TGTGCCACCAGCACAGCCGGGGAGCTGTTTTTT
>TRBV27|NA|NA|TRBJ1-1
CASNTLERARTEAFF
TGTGCCAGCAACACCTTGGAGAGGGCGAGGACTGAAGCTTTCTTT
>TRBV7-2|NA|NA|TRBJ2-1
CASSLTGGVDNEQFF
TGTGCCAGCAGCTTAACCGGGGGAGTTGACAATGAGCAGTTCTTC
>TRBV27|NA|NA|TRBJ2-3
CASSLVAGRTGDTQYF
TGTGCCAGCAGTTTAGTGGCGGGGAGGACGGGAGATACGCAGTATTTT
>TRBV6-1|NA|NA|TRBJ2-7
CASSETRAPSSYEQYF
TGTGCCAGCAGTGAAACGAGGGCGCCTAGCTCCTACGAGCAGTACTTC
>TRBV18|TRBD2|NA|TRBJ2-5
CASSPGGERETQYF
TGTGCCAGCTCACCGGGAGGGGAGAGAGAGACCCAGTACTTC
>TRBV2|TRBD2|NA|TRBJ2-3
CASSRSGGPDTQYF
TGTGCCAGCAGTCGGAGCGGGGGGCCAGATACGCAGTATTTT
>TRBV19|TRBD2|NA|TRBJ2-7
CASSEAGGPLEQYF
TGTGCCAGTAGCGAAGCGGGAGGGCCTTTGGAGCAGTACTTC
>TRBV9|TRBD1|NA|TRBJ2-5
CASSVGVGQGGETQYF
TGTGCCAGCAGCGTAGGAGTCGGACAGGGTGGCGAGACCCAGTACTTC
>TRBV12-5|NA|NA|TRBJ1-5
CASANGGVYQPQHF
TGTGCTAGTGCCAACGGGGGGGTCTATCAGCCCCAGCATTTT
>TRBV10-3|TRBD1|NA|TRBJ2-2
CAIRDREDGELFF
TGTGCCATCAGGGACAGGGAGGACGGGGAGCTGTTTTTT
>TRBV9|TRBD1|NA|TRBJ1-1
CASSSRTGNTEAFF
TGTGCCAGCAGCTCCCGGACAGGGAACACTGAAGCTTTCTTT
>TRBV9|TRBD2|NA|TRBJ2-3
CASSATSGVSTDTQYF
TGTGCCAGCAGCGCCACTAGCGGGGTTAGCACAGATACGCAGTATTTT
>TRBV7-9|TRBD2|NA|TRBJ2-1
CASSPPGLAGNNEQFF
TGTGCCAGCAGCCCACCCGGACTAGCGGGGAACAATGAGCAGTTCTTC
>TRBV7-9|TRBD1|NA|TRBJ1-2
CASTEAGDRGLRGYTF
TGTGCCAGCACAGAAGCAGGGGACAGGGGGCTAAGAGGCTACACCTTC
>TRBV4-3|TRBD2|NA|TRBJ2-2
CASSQDRLAGYVGELFF
TGCGCCAGCAGCCAAGATCGGCTAGCGGGATATGTCGGGGAGCTGTTTTTT
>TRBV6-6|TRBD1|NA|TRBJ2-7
CASSYSGTDTYEQYF
TGTGCCAGCAGTTACTCAGGGACAGATACCTACGAGCAGTACTTC
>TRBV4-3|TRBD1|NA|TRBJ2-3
CASSQGFRGRRTDTQYF
TGCGCCAGCAGCCAAGGCTTCAGGGGGCGCCGCACAGATACGCAGTATTTT
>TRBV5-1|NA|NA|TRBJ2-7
CASSLAGQYEQYF
TGCGCCAGCAGCTTGGCTGGTCAGTACGAGCAGTACTTC
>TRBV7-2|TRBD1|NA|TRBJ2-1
CASSLLQGGYNEQFF
TGTGCCAGCAGCTTATTACAGGGGGGCTACAATGAGCAGTTCTTC
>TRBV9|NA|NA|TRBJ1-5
CASSAGTGGISNQPQHF
TGTGCCAGCAGCGCTGGGACTGGGGGAATAAGCAATCAGCCCCAGCATTTT
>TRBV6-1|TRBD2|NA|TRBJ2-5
CASSGRVQETQYF
TGTGCCAGCAGCGGGAGGGTCCAAGAGACCCAGTACTTC
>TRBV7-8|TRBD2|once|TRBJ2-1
CASSTGGLAGWDEQFF
TGTGCCAGCAGCACCGGCGGACTAGCGGGGTGGGATGAGCAGTTCTTC
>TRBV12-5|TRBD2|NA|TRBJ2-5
CASGTPSGGAGETQYF
TGTGCTAGTGGTACACCTAGCGGGGGGGCAGGGGAGACCCAGTACTTC
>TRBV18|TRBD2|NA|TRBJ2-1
CASSPGPGLAGGNEQFF
TGTGCCAGCTCACCGGGACCGGGACTAGCGGGAGGAAATGAGCAGTTCTTC
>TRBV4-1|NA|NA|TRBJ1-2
CASSQDGGVWGYTF
TGCGCCAGCAGCCAAGATGGCGGGGTTTGGGGCTACACCTTC
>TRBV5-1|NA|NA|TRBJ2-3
CASSLRSGFTDTQYF
TGCGCCAGCAGCTTAAGGAGCGGGTTCACAGATACGCAGTATTTT
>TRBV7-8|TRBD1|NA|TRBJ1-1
CASSGQGVSEAFF
TGTGCCAGCAGCGGACAGGGGGTTTCTGAAGCTTTCTTT
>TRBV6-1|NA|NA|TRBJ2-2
CASRTESNTGELFF
TGTGCCAGCAGAACAGAGTCGAACACCGGGGAGCTGTTTTTT
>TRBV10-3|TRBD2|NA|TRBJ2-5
CAISAAGTSRKTQYF
TGTGCCATCAGTGCAGCCGGGACTAGCAGGAAGACCCAGTACTTC
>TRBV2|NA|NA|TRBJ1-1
CASSEYSLMNTEAFF
TGTGCCAGCAGTGAATATAGCCTCATGAACACTGAAGCTTTCTTT
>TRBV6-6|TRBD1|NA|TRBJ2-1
CASSKGTGYYNEQFF
TGTGCCAGCAGTAAGGGGACAGGCTATTACAATGAGCAGTTCTTC